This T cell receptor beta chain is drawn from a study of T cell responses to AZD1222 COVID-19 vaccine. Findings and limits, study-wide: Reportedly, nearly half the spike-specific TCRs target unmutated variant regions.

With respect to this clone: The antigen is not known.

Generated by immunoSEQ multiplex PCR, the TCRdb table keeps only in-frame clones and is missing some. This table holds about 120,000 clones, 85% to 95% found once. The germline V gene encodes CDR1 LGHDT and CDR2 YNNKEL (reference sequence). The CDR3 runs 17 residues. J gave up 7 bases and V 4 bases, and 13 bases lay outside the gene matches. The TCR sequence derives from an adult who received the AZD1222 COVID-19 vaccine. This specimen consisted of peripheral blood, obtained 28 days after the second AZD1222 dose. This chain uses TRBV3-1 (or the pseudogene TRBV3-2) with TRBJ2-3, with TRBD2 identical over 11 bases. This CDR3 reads CASSPSPLSGRVNTQYF. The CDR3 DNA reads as TGTGCCAGCAGCCCCTCCCCTCTTAGCGGGAGGGTGAATACGCAGTATTTT.